This record covers a single TCR beta chain. Its target is not known. Primers: 60 Vbeta forward and 13 Jbeta reverse. TCRdb keeps only in-frame clones here, not all; method: immunoSEQ multiplex PCR. Of tens of thousands of clones listed, around 80% were seen once; the top ten hold under 0.75%. The entry originates in a study of cytomegalovirus exposure and HLA in healthy donors. Broader study findings: Some TCR beta chains (about 180 of them) were listed as cytomegalovirus-associated. The classifier, whose performance was assessed in both the original and validation cohorts, reportedly diagnosed cytomegalovirus status with high specificity and sensitivity. About 87% or about 30% of the time was how often most TCR beta V segments were productive, according to an earlier analysis. A later analysis showed TCR association rates differing by HLA locus, peaking at DRB1 and lowest at HLA-C.

V lost 4 bases to trimming and J lost 5 bases; unmatched junction nucleotides: 5. The germline gives CDR1 SQVTM, CDR2 ANQGSEA. The CDR3 covers 14 residues. Sequenced material: PBMCs. V is TRBV29-1 and J is TRBJ2-2; 9 nucleotides match TRBD2. The sequence was obtained from a man between 25 and 39 years old in good health and CMV-seronegative. In DNA form, the CDR3 reads TGCAGCGTTGGAAGCGGGGGGAATACCGGGGAGCTGTTTTTT. It codes for CSVGSGGNTGELFF.